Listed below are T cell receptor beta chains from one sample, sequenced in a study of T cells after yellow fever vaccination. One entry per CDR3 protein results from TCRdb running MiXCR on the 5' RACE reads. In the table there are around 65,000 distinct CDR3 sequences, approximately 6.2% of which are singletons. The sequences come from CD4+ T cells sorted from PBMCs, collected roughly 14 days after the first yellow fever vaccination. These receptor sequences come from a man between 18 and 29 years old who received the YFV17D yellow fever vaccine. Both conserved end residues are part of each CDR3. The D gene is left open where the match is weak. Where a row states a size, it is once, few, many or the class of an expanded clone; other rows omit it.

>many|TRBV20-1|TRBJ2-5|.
CSARTPGRETQYF
TGCAGTGCTAGAACCCCGGGGAGGGAGACCCAGTACTTC
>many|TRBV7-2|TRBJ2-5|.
CASSLGTGLQETQYF
TGTGCCAGCAGCTTAGGGACGGGCTTACAAGAGACCCAGTACTTC
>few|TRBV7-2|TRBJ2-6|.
CASSPLNPLSGANVLTF
TGTGCCAGCAGCCCCCTCAACCCGCTCTCTGGGGCCAACGTCCTGACTTTC
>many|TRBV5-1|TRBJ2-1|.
CASSLQLGYNEQFF
TGCGCCAGCAGCTTACAGTTGGGATACAATGAGCAGTTCTTC
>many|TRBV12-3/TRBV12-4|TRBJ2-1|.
CASTSDSYNEQFF
TGTGCCAGCACCTCGGACAGTTACAATGAGCAGTTCTTC
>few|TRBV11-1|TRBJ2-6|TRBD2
CARSWRTSGGSGANVLTF
TGTGCCCGCAGCTGGCGGACTAGCGGGGGCTCTGGGGCCAACGTCCTGACTTTC
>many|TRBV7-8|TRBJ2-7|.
CASSLGQPYEQYF
TGTGCCAGCAGCTTGGGACAACCCTACGAGCAGTACTTC
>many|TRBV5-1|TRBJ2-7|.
CASSLRGEQYF
TGCGCCAGCAGCTTGAGGGGCGAGCAGTACTTC
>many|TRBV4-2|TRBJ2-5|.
CASSQGGETQYF
TGTGCCAGCAGCCAAGGAGGGGAGACCCAGTACTTC
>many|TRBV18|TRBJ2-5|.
CASSPSSGTTETQYF
TGTGCCAGCTCACCAAGTTCAGGGACCACGGAGACCCAGTACTTC
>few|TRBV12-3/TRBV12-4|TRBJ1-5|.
CASSPHRVNQPQHF
TGTGCCAGCAGTCCGCACAGGGTAAATCAGCCCCAGCATTTT
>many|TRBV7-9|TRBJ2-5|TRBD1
CASSLGQDQETQYF
TGTGCCAGCAGCTTGGGACAGGACCAAGAGACCCAGTACTTC
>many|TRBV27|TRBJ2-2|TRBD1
CASSSNGQVTGGELFF
TGTGCCAGCAGTTCGAATGGACAGGTCACGGGCGGGGAGCTGTTTTTT
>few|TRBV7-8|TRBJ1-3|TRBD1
CASSKRQGLSGNTIYF
TGTGCCAGCAGCAAACGACAGGGGCTCTCTGGAAACACCATATATTTT
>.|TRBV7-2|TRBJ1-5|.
CASSLLRFPNQPQHF
TGTGCCAGCAGCTTACTTAGGTTCCCCAATCAGCCCCAGCATTTT
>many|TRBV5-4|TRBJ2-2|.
CASSLRRVNTGELFF
TGTGCCAGCAGCTTGCGGCGGGTTAACACCGGGGAGCTGTTTTTT
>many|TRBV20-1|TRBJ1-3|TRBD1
CSATIRTGTGNTIYF
TGCAGTGCCACCATCCGGACAGGGACTGGAAACACCATATATTTT
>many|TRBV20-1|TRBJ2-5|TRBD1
CSASSSGRQGLMETQYF
TGCAGTGCTAGCTCCTCAGGGAGACAGGGGCTAATGGAGACCCAGTACTTC
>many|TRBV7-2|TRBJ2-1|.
CASSLVGRGAIGNEQFF
TGTGCCAGCAGCTTAGTGGGCCGGGGGGCTATCGGGAATGAGCAGTTCTTC
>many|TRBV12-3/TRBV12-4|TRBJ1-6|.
CASSSSGTKSPLHF
TGTGCCAGCAGTTCATCCGGGACAAAATCACCCCTCCACTTT
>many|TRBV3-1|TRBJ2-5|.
CASSPWTAVETQYF
TGTGCCAGCAGCCCCTGGACTGCCGTGGAGACCCAGTACTTC
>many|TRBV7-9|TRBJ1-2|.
CASSLANAGVQGYTF
TGTGCCAGCAGCTTAGCGAATGCAGGGGTCCAGGGCTACACCTTC
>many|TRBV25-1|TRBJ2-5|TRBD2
CASSVMGTKDGIPQYF
TGTGCCAGCAGTGTAATGGGGACTAAAGATGGGATCCCCCAGTACTTC
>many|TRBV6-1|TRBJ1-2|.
CASSEAVRGRGNLYGYTF
TGTGCCAGCAGTGAAGCGGTCCGGGGCCGAGGAAACCTCTATGGCTACACCTTC
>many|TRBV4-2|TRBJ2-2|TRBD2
CASSQRLGLAAGAGELFF
TGTGCCAGCAGCCAAAGATTGGGGCTGGCTGCGGGGGCCGGGGAGCTGTTTTTT
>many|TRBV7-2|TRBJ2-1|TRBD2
CASSLVRLAVYNEQFF
TGTGCCAGCAGCTTAGTGCGTCTAGCGGTTTACAATGAGCAGTTCTTC
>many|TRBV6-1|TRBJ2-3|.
CASSPPGLSTDTQYF
TGTGCCAGCAGTCCCCCGGGACTTAGCACAGATACGCAGTATTTT
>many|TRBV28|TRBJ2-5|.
CASSSMGTQYF
TGTGCCAGCAGCTCTATGGGGACCCAGTACTTC
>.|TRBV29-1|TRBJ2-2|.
CSVCTAANTGELFF
TGCAGCGTTTGTACGGCCGCGAACACCGGGGAGCTGTTTTTT
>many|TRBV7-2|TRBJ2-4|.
CASSFLAQNIQYF
TGTGCCAGCAGCTTCCTGGCGCAAAACATTCAGTACTTC
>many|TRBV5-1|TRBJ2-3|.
CASSFLVNVDREKTQYF
TGCGCCAGCAGCTTTCTTGTGAACGTGGACAGAGAGAAGACGCAGTATTTT
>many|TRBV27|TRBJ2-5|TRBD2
CASSSRASGDQETQYF
TGTGCCAGCAGTTCCAGGGCTAGCGGGGACCAAGAGACCCAGTACTTC
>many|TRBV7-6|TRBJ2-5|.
CASSLEAGAQETQYF
TGTGCCAGCAGCTTAGAGGCAGGGGCCCAAGAGACCCAGTACTTC
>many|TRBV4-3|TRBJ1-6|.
CASSQDTGSELSLHF
TGCGCCAGCAGCCAAGATACGGGCTCCGAGCTTTCCCTCCACTTT
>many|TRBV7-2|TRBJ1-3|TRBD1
CASSPGQGKSNTIYF
TGTGCCAGCAGCCCCGGACAGGGAAAGTCGAACACCATATATTTT
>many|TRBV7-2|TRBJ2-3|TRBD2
CASSPRGASGVRDTQYF
TGTGCCAGCAGCCCTCGAGGGGCCAGCGGGGTCAGAGATACGCAGTATTTT
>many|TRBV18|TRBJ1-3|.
CASSLGPPSSGNTIYF
TGTGCCAGCTCACTCGGCCCACCCTCTTCTGGAAACACCATATATTTT
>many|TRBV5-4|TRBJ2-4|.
CASSTGRNIQYF
TGTGCCAGCAGCACCGGACGGAACATTCAGTACTTC
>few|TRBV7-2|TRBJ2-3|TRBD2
CASSLSPGGSGDTQYF
TGTGCCAGCAGCTTATCCCCCGGGGGTAGCGGGGATACGCAGTATTTT
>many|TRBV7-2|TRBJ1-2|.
CASSQGFFGYTF
TGTGCCAGCAGCCAGGGTTTCTTTGGCTACACCTTC
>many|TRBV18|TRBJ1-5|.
CASSPRGDNQPQHF
TGTGCCAGCTCACCTCGGGGTGACAATCAGCCCCAGCATTTT
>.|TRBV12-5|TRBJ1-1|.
CASGLSTGEAFF
TGTGCTAGTGGCCTCAGTACGGGTGAAGCTTTCTTT
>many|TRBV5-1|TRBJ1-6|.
CASSLTGDWGSPLHF
TGCGCCAGCAGCTTGACAGGAGATTGGGGTTCACCCCTCCACTTT
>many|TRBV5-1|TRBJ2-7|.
CASSLEVRGEQYF
TGCGCCAGCAGCTTGGAAGTCCGGGGCGAGCAGTACTTC
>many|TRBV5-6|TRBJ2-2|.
CASSLLGPRGTGELFF
TGTGCCAGCAGCTTGTTGGGCCCTCGGGGCACCGGGGAGCTGTTTTTT
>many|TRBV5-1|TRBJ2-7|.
CASSPEGGQGSYEQYF
TGCGCCAGCAGCCCCGAGGGGGGGCAGGGCTCCTACGAGCAGTACTTC
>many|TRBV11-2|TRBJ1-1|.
CASSLESFIRRGRGNTEAFF
TGTGCCAGCAGCTTAGAGTCTTTTATAAGGCGGGGGCGCGGGAACACTGAAGCTTTCTTT
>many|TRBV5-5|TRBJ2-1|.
CASSLRNDGTLSYNEQFF
TGTGCCAGCAGCCTGCGGAACGACGGGACACTCTCCTACAATGAGCAGTTCTTC
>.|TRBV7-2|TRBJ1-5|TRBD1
CASSGGGAGGWNQPQHF
TGTGCCAGCAGCGGGGGCGGGGCAGGGGGCTGGAATCAGCCCCAGCATTTT
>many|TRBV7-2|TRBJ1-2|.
CASSPSDGYYGYTF
TGTGCCAGCAGCCCCTCGGACGGATACTATGGCTACACCTTC
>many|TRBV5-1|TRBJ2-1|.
CASSYNNEQFF
TGCGCCAGCAGCTATAACAATGAGCAGTTCTTC
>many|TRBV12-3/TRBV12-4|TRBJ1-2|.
CASSLLGLQGYGYTF
TGTGCCAGCAGTTTATTGGGGCTCCAAGGTTATGGCTACACCTTC
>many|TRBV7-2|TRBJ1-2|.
CASSFREYYGYTF
TGTGCCAGCAGCTTCCGGGAATACTATGGCTACACCTTC
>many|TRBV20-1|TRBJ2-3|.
CSARDGSGLWDTQYF
TGCAGTGCTAGAGATGGATCCGGACTCTGGGATACGCAGTATTTT
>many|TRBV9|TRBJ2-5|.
CASSAGQLETQYF
TGTGCCAGCAGCGCGGGACAACTAGAGACCCAGTACTTC
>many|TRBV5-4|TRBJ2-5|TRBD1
CASSLRDREAETQYF
TGTGCCAGCAGCCTCCGGGACAGGGAGGCGGAGACCCAGTACTTC